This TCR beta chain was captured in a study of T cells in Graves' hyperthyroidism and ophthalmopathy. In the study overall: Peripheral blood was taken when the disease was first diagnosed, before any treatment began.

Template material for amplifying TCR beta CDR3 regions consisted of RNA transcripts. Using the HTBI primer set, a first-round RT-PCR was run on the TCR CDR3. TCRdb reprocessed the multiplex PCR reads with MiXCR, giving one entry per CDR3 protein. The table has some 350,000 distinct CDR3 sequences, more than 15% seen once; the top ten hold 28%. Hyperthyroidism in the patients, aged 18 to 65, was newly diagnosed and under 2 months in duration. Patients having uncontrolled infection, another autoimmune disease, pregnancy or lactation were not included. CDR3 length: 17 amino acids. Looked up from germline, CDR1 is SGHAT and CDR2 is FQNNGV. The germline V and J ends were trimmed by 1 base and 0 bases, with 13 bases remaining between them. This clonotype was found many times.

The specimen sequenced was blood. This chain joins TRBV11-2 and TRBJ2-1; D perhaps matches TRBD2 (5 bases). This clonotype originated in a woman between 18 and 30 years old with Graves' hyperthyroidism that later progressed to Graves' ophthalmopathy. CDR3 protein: CASSLAPTRGSYNEQFF. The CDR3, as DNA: TGTGCCAGCAGCTTAGCTCCAACCCGGGGCTCCTACAATGAGCAGTTCTTC.